This TCR beta chain was captured in a study of human T cells and chemical hapten exposure. General study points: With patch test score, the counts of PT1 expanded TCRs showed a positive correlation.

It was the library that attached unique molecular identifiers to individual cDNA molecules. Study processing details: With a range of roughly 23,224 to 690,600, the median per sample was about 92,000 TCRs. In TCRdb, the RACE reads were re-called with MiXCR into one record per CDR3 protein. TCRdb, not the original authors, processed these V and J calls. Among tens of thousands of distinct CDR3 sequences listed, 10% were seen once. This clonotype came up a few times. Its antigen is unknown. Stated time point: patch test 2, 6 weeks after DPC sensitization. Treatment indicated: therapeutic diphenylcyclopropenone sensitization with weekly scalp DPC. This CDR3 contains 14 residues. J was trimmed by 14 bases and V by 5 bases; bases with no gene match: 11.

The specimen comprised whole blood, sampled in connection with sensitization to the hapten diphenylcyclopropenone (DPC). The receptor's source is a woman aged 50 to 65 with alopecia areata. Some clones in this sample may be carry-over from other donors' samples. The chain joins TRBV12-3 or TRBV12-4 to TRBJ1-6, with 8 nucleotides matching TRBD1. The CDR3, as DNA: TGTGCCAGCAGTCCCGCCAGGGGGGGACAGGCCCTCCACTTT. Encoded protein: CASSPARGGQALHF.